This T cell receptor (beta chain) was sequenced in a study of blood T cell repertoires in COVID-19. About the research overall: In each case, the material was cDNA or gDNA derived from T cells, B-cell-depleted T cells, or PBMCs.

Germline V gives CDR1 KGHSH, CDR2 LQKENI. V gave up 0 bases and J gave up 4 bases, with 4 bases separating them. CDR3 size: 13 residues. Sequenced by immunoSEQ multiplex PCR; TCRdb stores in-frame clones only, minus some. The table lists roughly 160,000 clones, about 90% of them singletons, with 5.5% to 8.5% in the top ten. The study assigned cohorts using participant-reported clinical history. Symptom resolution, clearance, or two negative PCRs marked donors in Cohort 3 as recovered. V gene TRBV18 combines with J gene TRBJ2-1, with D unresolved. The sequence derives from a woman in her forties or fifties who had recovered from COVID-19. The sample was PBMCs or T cells enriched from blood (not recorded which). The DNA for the CDR3 is TGTGCCAGCTCACCACCTTCTTACAATGAGCAGTTCTTC. This encodes CASSPPSYNEQFF.